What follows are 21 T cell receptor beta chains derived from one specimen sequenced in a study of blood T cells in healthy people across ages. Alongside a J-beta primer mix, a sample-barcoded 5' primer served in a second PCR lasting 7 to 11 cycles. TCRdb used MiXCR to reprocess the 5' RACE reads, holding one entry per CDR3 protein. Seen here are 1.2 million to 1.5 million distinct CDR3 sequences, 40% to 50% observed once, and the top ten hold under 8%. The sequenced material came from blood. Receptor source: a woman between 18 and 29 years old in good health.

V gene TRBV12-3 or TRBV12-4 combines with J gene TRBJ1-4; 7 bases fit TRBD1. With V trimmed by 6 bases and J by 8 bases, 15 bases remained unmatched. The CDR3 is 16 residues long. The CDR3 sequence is CASSLAGGGLREKLFF. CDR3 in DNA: TGTGCCAGCAGCCTTGCAGGGGGGGGGCTAAGAGAAAAACTGTTTTTT.

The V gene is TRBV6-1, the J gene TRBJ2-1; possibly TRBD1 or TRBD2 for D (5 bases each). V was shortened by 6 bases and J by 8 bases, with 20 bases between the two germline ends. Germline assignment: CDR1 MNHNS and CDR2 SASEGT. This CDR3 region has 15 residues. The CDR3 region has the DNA TGTGCCAGCAGGATAGATGGTCGGGGCTATGATGAGCAGTTCTTC. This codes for CASRIDGRGYDEQFF.

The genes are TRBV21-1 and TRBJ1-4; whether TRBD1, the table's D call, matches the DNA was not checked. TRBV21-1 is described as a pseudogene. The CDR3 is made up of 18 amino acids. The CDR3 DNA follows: TGTGCCAGCAGATACAGGGGGCGAGTTCGGTCTGCTAATGAAAAACTGTTTTTT. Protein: CASRYRGRVRSANEKLFF.

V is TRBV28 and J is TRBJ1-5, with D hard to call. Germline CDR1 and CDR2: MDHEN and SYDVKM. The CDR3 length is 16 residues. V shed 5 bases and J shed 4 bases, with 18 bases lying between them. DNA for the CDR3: TGTGCCAGCAGTCCCGGAAGGACGGCAATAAATCAGCCCCAGCATTTT. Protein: CASSPGRTAINQPQHF.

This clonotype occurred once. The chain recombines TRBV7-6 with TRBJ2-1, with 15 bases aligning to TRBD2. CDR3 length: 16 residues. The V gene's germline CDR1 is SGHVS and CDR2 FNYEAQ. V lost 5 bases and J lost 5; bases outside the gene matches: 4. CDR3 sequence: CASSRTSGRDNNEQFF. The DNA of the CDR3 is TGTGCCAGCAGCCGGACTAGCGGGAGGGATAACAATGAGCAGTTCTTC.

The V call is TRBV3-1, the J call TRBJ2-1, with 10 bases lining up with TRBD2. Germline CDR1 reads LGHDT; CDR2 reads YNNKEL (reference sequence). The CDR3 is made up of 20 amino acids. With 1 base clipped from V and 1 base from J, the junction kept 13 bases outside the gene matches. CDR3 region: CASSQVPPLLAGNSYNEQFF. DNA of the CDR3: TGTGCCAGCAGCCAAGTCCCCCCCCTACTAGCGGGAAATTCCTACAATGAGCAGTTCTTC.

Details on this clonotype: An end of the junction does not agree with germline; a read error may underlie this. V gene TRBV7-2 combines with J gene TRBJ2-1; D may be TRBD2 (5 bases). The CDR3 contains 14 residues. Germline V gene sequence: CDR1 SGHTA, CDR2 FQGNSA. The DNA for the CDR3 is TGTGCCAGCAGCGTAGCGCCTGCTCCCAATGAGCAGTTCTTC. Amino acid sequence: CASSVAPAPNEQFF.

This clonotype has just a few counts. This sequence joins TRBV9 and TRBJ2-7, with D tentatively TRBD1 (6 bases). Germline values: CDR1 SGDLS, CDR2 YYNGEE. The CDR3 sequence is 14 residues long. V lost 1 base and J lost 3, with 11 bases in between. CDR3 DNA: TGTGCCAGCAGCGTATACCGGGACAACTACGAGCAGTACTTC. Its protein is CASSVYRDNYEQYF.

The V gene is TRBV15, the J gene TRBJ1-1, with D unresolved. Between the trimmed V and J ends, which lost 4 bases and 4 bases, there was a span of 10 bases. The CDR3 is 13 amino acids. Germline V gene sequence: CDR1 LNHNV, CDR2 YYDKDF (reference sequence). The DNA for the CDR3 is TGTGCCACCAGCATGAGGGAACGCACTGAAGCTTTCTTT. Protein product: CATSMRERTEAFF.

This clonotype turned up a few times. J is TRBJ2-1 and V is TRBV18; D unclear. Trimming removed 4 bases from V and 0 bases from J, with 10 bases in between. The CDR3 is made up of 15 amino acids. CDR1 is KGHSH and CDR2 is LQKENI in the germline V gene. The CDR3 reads CASSRTDSSYNEQFF. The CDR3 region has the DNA TGTGCCAGCTCACGAACGGATAGCTCCTACAATGAGCAGTTCTTC.

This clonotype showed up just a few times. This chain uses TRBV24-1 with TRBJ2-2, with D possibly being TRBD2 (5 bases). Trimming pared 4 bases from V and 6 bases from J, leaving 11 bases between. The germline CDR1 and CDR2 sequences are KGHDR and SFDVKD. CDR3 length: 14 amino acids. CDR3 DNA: TGTGCCACCAGTGAAAGCGGCCGGGCCGGGGAGCTGTTTTTT. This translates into CATSESGRAGELFF.

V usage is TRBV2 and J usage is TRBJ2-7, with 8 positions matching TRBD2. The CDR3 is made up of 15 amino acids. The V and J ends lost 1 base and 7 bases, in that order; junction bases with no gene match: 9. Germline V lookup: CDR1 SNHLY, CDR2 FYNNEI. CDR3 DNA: TGTGCCAGCAGTGAAGACGGGGGGGCCGGGAATGAGCAGTACTTC. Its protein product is CASSEDGGAGNEQYF.

The CDR3 here is CASSQGDRPSDGYTF. CDR3 DNA: TGCGCCAGCAGCCAAGGTGACAGGCCTTCCGATGGCTACACCTTC. The chain combines TRBV4-1 with TRBJ1-2, with D possibly TRBD1 on 6 matching bases. From germline, CDR1 is MGHRA and CDR2 YSYEKL. The CDR3 runs to 15 residues. Trimming took 1 base from V and 6 from J, leaving 15 bases between them.

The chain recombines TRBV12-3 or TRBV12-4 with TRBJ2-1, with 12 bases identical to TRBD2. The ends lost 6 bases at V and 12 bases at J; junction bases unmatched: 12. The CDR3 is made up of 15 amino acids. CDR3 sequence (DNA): TGTGCCAGCAGCCTAGCGGGAGGGCCTTCGACGAGGCAGTTCTTC. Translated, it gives CASSLAGGPSTRQFF.

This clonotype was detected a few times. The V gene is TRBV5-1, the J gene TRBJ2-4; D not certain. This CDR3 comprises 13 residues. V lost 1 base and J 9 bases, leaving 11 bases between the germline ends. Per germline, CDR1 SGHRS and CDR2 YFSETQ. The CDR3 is CASSLTETGIQYF. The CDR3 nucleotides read TGCGCCAGCAGCTTGACCGAGACGGGCATTCAGTACTTC.

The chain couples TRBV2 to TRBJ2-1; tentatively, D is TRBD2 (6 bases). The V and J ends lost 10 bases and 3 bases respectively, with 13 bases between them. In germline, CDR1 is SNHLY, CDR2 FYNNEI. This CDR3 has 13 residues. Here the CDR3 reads CANLVSGYNEQFF. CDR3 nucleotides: TGTGCCAACCTCGTTAGCGGCTACAATGAGCAGTTCTTC.

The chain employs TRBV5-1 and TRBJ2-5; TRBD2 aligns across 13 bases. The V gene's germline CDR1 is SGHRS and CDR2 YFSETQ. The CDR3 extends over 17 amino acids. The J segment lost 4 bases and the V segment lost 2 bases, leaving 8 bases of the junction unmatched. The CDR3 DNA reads TGCGCCAGCAGCTTAACTAGCGGGGGGGCCTCATTAGAGACCCAGTACTTC. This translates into CASSLTSGGASLETQYF.

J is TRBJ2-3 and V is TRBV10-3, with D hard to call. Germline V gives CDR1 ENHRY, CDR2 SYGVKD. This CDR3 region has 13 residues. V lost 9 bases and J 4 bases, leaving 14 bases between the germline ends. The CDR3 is CAINPAASDTQYF. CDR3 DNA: TGTGCCATAAACCCGGCAGCCTCAGATACGCAGTATTTT.

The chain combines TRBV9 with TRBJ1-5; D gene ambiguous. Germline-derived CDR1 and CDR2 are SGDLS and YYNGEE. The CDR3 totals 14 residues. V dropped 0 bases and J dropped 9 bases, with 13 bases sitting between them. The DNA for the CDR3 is TGTGCCAGCAGCGTAGACGATGGGTTCCGGCCCCAGCATTTT. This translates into CASSVDDGFRPQHF.

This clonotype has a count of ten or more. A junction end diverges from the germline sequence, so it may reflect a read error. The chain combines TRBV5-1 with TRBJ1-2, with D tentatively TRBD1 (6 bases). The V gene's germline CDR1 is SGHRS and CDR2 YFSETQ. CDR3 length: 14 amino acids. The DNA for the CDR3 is TGTGCCAGCAGCCCAGGACAGCTAAACTATGGCTACACCTTC. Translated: CASSPGQLNYGYTF. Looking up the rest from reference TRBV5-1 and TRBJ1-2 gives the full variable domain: KAGVTQTPRYLIKTRGQQVTLSCSPISGHRSVSWYQQTPGQGLQFLFEYFSETQRNKGNFPGRFSGRQFSNSRSEMNVSTLELGDSALYLCASSPGQLNYGYTFGSGTRLTVV.

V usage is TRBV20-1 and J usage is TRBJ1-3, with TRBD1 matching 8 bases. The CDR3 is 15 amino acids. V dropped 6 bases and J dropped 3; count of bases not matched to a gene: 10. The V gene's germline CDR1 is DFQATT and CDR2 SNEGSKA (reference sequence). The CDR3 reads CSAIPGQGSGNTIYF. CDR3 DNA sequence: TGCAGTGCAATCCCAGGACAGGGCAGTGGAAACACCATATATTTT.